One and the same sample provided the 2 T cell receptor beta chains below, sequenced in a study of blood T cell repertoires in COVID-19. Here immunoSEQ multiplex PCR was the method, and the copy in TCRdb shows in-frame clones only, minus some. The sample consists of approximately 150,000 clones, 80% to 85% of them appearing once. The specimen was PBMCs or T cells enriched from blood (not recorded which). Receptors were obtained from a man in his sixties or seventies who had been exposed to COVID-19.

J is TRBJ2-3 and V is TRBV7-9; the match to TRBD2 covers 15 bases. The germline V gene has CDR1 SEHNR and CDR2 FQNEAQ (reference sequence). CDR3 length: 18 residues. After removal of 5 bases from V and 0 bases from J, the junction contained 6 bases not matched to a gene. CDR3 in DNA: TGTGCCAGCAGCCTGGGACTAGCGGGGGGTTGGAGCACAGATACGCAGTATTTT. This sequence encodes CASSLGLAGGWSTDTQYF.

The chain has TRBV7-9 and TRBJ1-2; a weak D match, TRBD1 (5 bases). Trimming took off 1 base at V and 2 bases at J, with 11 bases between the two ends. This CDR3 comprises 15 residues. Germline-derived CDR1 and CDR2 are SEHNR and FQNEAQ (reference sequence). The CDR3 loop is CASSLDRTLNYGYTF. The CDR3 DNA reads as TGTGCCAGCAGCTTAGATAGGACACTGAACTATGGCTACACCTTC.